This T cell receptor beta chain was documented in a study of identical twins. The CDR3 is made up of 14 amino acids. The V end was cut by 4 bases, the J end by 5 bases, with 14 bases between. CDR1 and CDR2 (germline): SEHNR, FQNEAQ (reference sequence). TCRdb re-called the 5' RACE reads through MiXCR, storing one row per CDR3 protein. The sample consists of some 630,000 distinct CDR3 sequences, roughly 7.2% of them appearing once. The data also belong to a second study, concerning yellow fever vaccine responses in identical twins.

Sequences were obtained from PBMCs. The sequence came from a woman between 18 and 29 years old in good health. The genes are TRBV7-9 and TRBJ2-5, with a possible D match to TRBD1 (6 bases). The CDR3 loop is CASSSLGGPETQYF. The CDR3 coding sequence is TGTGCCAGCAGCTCCCTTGGGGGCCCGGAGACCCAGTACTTC. Full variable domain (outside the CDR3, taken from reference TRBV7-9 and TRBJ2-5): DTGVSQNPRHKITKRGQNVTFRCDPISEHNRLYWYRQTLGQGPEFLTYFQNEAQLEKSRLLSDRFSAERPKGSFSTLEIQRTEQGDSAMYLCASSSLGGPETQYFGPGTRLLVL.